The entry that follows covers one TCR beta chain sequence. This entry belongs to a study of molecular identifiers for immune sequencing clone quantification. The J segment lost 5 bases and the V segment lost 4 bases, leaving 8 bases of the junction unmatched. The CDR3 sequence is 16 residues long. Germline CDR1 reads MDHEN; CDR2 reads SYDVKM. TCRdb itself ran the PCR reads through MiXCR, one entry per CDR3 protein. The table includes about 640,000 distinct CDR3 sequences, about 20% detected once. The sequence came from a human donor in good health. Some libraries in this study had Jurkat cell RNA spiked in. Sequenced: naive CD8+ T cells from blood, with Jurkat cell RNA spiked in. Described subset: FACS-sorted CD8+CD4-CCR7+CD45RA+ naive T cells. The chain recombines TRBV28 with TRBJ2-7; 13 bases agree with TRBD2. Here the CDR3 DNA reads TGTGCCAGCAGTTCGGGGACTAGCGGGAATGACAACGAGCAGTACTTC. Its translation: CASSSGTSGNDNEQYF.